One sample yielded the 25 T cell receptor beta chains listed below, sequenced in a study of blood T cell repertoires in COVID-19. Sequencing used immunoSEQ multiplex PCR; TCRdb keeps in-frame clones, though not all of them. The sample has around 140,000 clones, 60% to 80% seen once. Specimen: PBMCs or T cells enriched from blood (not recorded which). The receptors were sampled from a woman aged 50 to 60 who had recovered from COVID-19.

The count of this clone is one. This rearrangement joins TRBV5-6 to TRBJ1-1; maybe TRBD1 (5 bases). Between the trimmed V and J ends, which lost 6 bases and 4 bases, there was a span of 22 bases. The CDR3 is 16 amino acids. The germline V gene encodes CDR1 SGHDT and CDR2 YYEEEE. CDR3 coding DNA: TGTGCCAGCAACCCCGCCGGGGGGGGAGACGGCACTGAAGCTTTCTTT. This encodes CASNPAGGGDGTEAFF.

The chain couples TRBV20-1 to TRBJ2-5; the match to TRBD2 covers 12 bases. This CDR3 is 17 amino acids long. Germline lookup yields CDR1 DFQATT and CDR2 SNEGSKA (reference sequence). V was clipped by 3 bases and J by 0 bases; unmatched bases: 8. CDR3: CSASRASGGADQETQYF. CDR3 nucleotides: TGCAGTGCTAGTAGGGCTAGCGGGGGGGCGGACCAAGAGACCCAGTACTTC.

The chain carries TRBV11-2 and TRBJ1-6; unclear D gene. The CDR3 covers 15 residues. Germline CDR1 SGHAT, CDR2 FQNNGV. The germline V and J ends were trimmed by 5 bases and 11 bases, with 19 bases remaining between them. This CDR3 is CASSLKISPNAPLHF. The CDR3 DNA sequence: TGTGCCAGCAGCCTAAAAATTTCCCCCAATGCACCCCTCCACTTT.

This clone was seen at least ten times. The V and J genes are TRBV30 and TRBJ1-2; D not resolved. The V and J ends lost 8 bases and 3 bases respectively, with 16 bases between them. The V gene's germline CDR1 is GTSNPN and CDR2 SVGIG (reference sequence). This CDR3 is built from 13 residues. The CDR3: CAATRGFDYGYTF. In nucleotides, the CDR3 is TGTGCCGCCACGCGGGGATTCGACTATGGCTACACCTTC.

This chain uses TRBV3-1 (or the pseudogene TRBV3-2) with TRBJ2-3, with 13 bases identical to TRBD2. J gave up 9 bases and V 1 base, and 7 bases lay outside the gene matches. CDR1 is LGHDT, CDR2 YNNKEL, per germline (reference sequence). The CDR3 is 16 residues long. CDR3 in amino acids: CASSQGTSGGHKTQYF. The CDR3 coding sequence is TGTGCCAGCAGCCAAGGGACTAGCGGGGGCCACAAGACGCAGTATTTT.

The chain couples TRBV4-1 to TRBJ1-1, with 7 bases aligning to TRBD1. The germline V gene has CDR1 MGHRA and CDR2 YSYEKL. The CDR3 extends over 15 amino acids. The J segment lost 6 bases and the V segment lost 10 bases, leaving 17 bases of the junction unmatched. CDR3 protein: CATKQTLTGSAEAFF. The CDR3 DNA reads as TGCGCCACTAAACAAACCCTGACAGGGTCCGCTGAAGCTTTCTTT.

This rearrangement joins TRBV2 to TRBJ1-1, with D possibly being TRBD1 (6 bases). Trimming shortened V by 9 bases and J by 4 bases, and 12 bases separated the two germline ends. This CDR3 is built from 12 residues. CDR1 and CDR2 from the germline V gene are SNHLY and FYNNEI. CDR3 in amino acids: CASRQDTTEAFF. In DNA form, the CDR3 reads TGTGCCAGTCGACAGGACACCACTGAAGCTTTCTTT.

The chain couples TRBV5-1 to TRBJ2-7; 8 bases align to TRBD1. Per the germline V gene, CDR1 is SGHRS and CDR2 is YFSETQ. This CDR3 has 18 residues. Trimming removed 0 bases from V and 3 bases from J; junction bases left unmatched: 14. CDR3 sequence: CASSLAPPGGQVYYEQYF. For the CDR3, the DNA is TGCGCCAGCAGCTTGGCCCCCCCCGGGGGACAGGTCTACTACGAGCAGTACTTC.

The rearrangement uses TRBV5-6 and TRBJ1-6, with a tentative D call TRBD1 (6 bases). CDR3 length: 13 amino acids. The V end was cut by 4 bases, the J end by 7 bases, with 9 bases between. Germline-derived CDR1 and CDR2 are SGHDT and YYEEEE. The CDR3 sequence is CASSLTGNSPLHF. The CDR3 DNA reads TGTGCCAGCAGCCTGACAGGCAATTCACCCCTCCACTTT.

V gene TRBV7-9 combines with J gene TRBJ1-4; possible D gene TRBD1, 5 bases. Trimming removed 5 bases at V and 8 bases at J, with 18 bases between. Germline CDR1 SEHNR, CDR2 FQNEAQ (reference sequence). The CDR3 spans 15 residues. The CDR3 spells CASSLGTQLWEKLFF. CDR3 sequence (DNA): TGTGCCAGCAGCCTTGGGACTCAACTGTGGGAAAAACTGTTTTTT.

V is TRBV9 and J is TRBJ2-3; 10 bases fit TRBD1. Germline CDR1 and CDR2: SGDLS and YYNGEE. Unmatched junction bases numbered 7, after V lost 6 bases and J lost 3 bases. This CDR3 is 15 amino acids long. CDR3 sequence reads: CASTTTGGGTDTQYF. CDR3 in DNA: TGTGCCAGCACGACGACAGGGGGCGGGACAGATACGCAGTATTTT.

J is TRBJ2-1 and V is TRBV10-3, with D uncertain. The V and J ends lost 4 bases and 5 bases respectively, with 6 bases between them. CDR1 and CDR2 (germline): ENHRY, SYGVKD. This CDR3 region has 12 residues. Here the CDR3 reads CAISGPNNEQFF. The CDR3 nucleotides read TGTGCCATCAGTGGGCCAAACAATGAGCAGTTCTTC.

The chain couples TRBV28 to TRBJ1-1, with a possible D match to TRBD1 (5 bases). V dropped 5 bases and J dropped 0 bases, with 10 bases sitting between them. There are 14 residues in the CDR3. Per the germline V gene, CDR1 is MDHEN and CDR2 is SYDVKM. This CDR3 is CASSMTAMNTEAFF. In DNA form, the CDR3 reads TGTGCCAGCAGTATGACAGCCATGAACACTGAAGCTTTCTTT.

The CDR3 region has the DNA TGTGCCAGCATTCCTAGCGGGAGGTACGAGCAGTACTTC. Protein product: CASIPSGRYEQYF. This chain links TRBV28 with TRBJ2-7; 11 nucleotides line up with TRBD2. There are 13 residues in the CDR3. The J segment lost 4 bases and the V segment lost 7 bases, leaving 3 bases of the junction unmatched. Germline-derived CDR1 and CDR2 are MDHEN and SYDVKM.

This clone has only one observation. Other DNA sequences of this sample code for an identical CDR3. The V gene is TRBV7-2, the J gene TRBJ2-1; the match to TRBD1 covers 8 bases. J lost 2 bases, V lost 5 bases, and 5 bases had no gene match. Germline assignment: CDR1 SGHTA and CDR2 FQGNSA. CDR3 length: 15 amino acids. The CDR3 DNA is TGTGCCAGCAGCCGCGACAGGGGAACCTACAATGAGCAGTTCTTC. Encoded protein: CASSRDRGTYNEQFF.

The chain combines TRBV6-5 with TRBJ1-5; tentatively, D is TRBD1 (5 bases). Germline CDR1 reads MNHEY; CDR2 reads SVGAGI. V gave up 5 bases and J gave up 6 bases, with 17 bases separating them. There are 15 residues in the CDR3. The CDR3 nucleotides are TGTGCCAGCAGTCCTAGGAGGGAGGGGACTCAGCCCCAGCATTTT. Its translation: CASSPRREGTQPQHF.

This clone was seen a handful of times. A much larger clonotype is one base distant, so this may be a read error. Other DNA sequences in the same sample also yield this CDR3. The chain carries TRBV6-5 and TRBJ2-1, with 9 positions matching TRBD2. The CDR3 has 15 amino acids. Germline V lookup: CDR1 MNHEY, CDR2 SVGAGI. The junction had 2 bases not matched to a gene; V was cut back by 0 bases and J by 5 bases. CDR3 nucleotide sequence: TGTGCCAGCAGTTACTCGACTAGCGGTCACAATGAGCAGTTCTTC. It codes for CASSYSTSGHNEQFF.

This clone has just one count. The chain links TRBV5-1 to TRBJ1-4; no definite D call. CDR3 length equals 14 residues. Trimming removed 0 bases from V and 0 bases from J, with 3 bases in between. Germline V gene data show CDR1 as SGHRS and CDR2 as YFSETQ. CDR3 residues: CASSLASTNEKLFF. CDR3 coding DNA: TGCGCCAGCAGCTTGGCATCAACTAATGAAAAACTGTTTTTT.

In DNA, the CDR3 is TGTGCCAGCAGCCAAGGGGCGGGGGAGGATAGCAATCAGCCCCAGCATTTT. Its protein is CASSQGAGEDSNQPQHF. The genes are TRBV4-2 and TRBJ1-5; D possibly corresponds to TRBD1 (5 bases). Germline CDR1 and CDR2: LGHNA and YNFKEQ. The CDR3 is 17 amino acids. V gave up 1 base and J gave up 0 bases, with 13 bases separating them.

The J gene is TRBJ2-7, the V gene TRBV27, with D unclear. Germline values: CDR1 MNHEY, CDR2 SMNVEV (reference sequence). V was clipped by 4 bases and J by 1 base, with 2 bases between them. The CDR3 covers 11 residues. CDR3 residues: CASSSSYEQYF. CDR3 nucleotides: TGTGCCAGCAGTTCGTCCTACGAGCAGTACTTC.

This clone showed up just a few times. The genes are TRBV7-3 and TRBJ1-1, with D possibly being TRBD1 (6 bases). Germline CDR1 is SGHTA and CDR2 is FQGTGA. V shed 5 bases and J shed 0 bases, with 19 bases lying between them. The CDR3 loop spans 17 amino acids. The CDR3, as DNA: TGTGCCAGCAGCGCCCGACCCGGGACATCTATGAACACTGAAGCTTTCTTT. Protein sequence: CASSARPGTSMNTEAFF.

The genes are TRBV28 and TRBJ1-1; D possibly corresponds to TRBD1 (5 bases). CDR1 is MDHEN, CDR2 SYDVKM, per germline. The CDR3 has 16 residues. The ends were cut back, 4 bases at V and 5 bases at J, with 20 bases in the middle. For the CDR3, the DNA is TGTGCCAGCAGTTCCCCCGGCAGGGAAGTAGGTACTGAAGCTTTCTTT. This sequence encodes CASSSPGREVGTEAFF.

This clone was seen only a few times. V usage is TRBV7-6 and J usage is TRBJ1-1; TRBD1 is a possible D gene (6 bases). Deletions cut 0 bases from V and 6 bases from J, with 11 bases between. Germline CDR1 SGHVS, CDR2 FNYEAQ. The CDR3 is 14 amino acids. DNA of the CDR3: TGTGCCAGCAGCTTAGCGGGGGGGCAGGCTGAAGCTTTCTTT. Protein: CASSLAGGQAEAFF.

The chain combines TRBV19 with TRBJ2-7, with 10 bases that match TRBD1. Per germline, CDR1 LNHDA and CDR2 SQIVND (reference sequence). Trimming at V came to 7 bases and at J to 3 bases, leaving 9 bases not matched to a gene. The CDR3 runs 15 residues. The chain's CDR3 is CASNDRGQGVYEQYF. For the CDR3, the DNA is TGTGCCAGTAACGACAGAGGACAGGGGGTCTACGAGCAGTACTTC.

On this clone itself: A much larger clone lies one base from this, so it may be a read error. The rearrangement joins TRBV5-6 to TRBJ1-4, with unresolved D. CDR3 size: 14 residues. Looked up from germline, CDR1 is SGHDT and CDR2 is YYEEEE. V lost 2 bases and J lost 0, with 5 bases in between. The CDR3 protein is CASSFVATNEKLFF. CDR3 in DNA: TGTGCCAGCAGCTTCGTAGCAACTAATGAAAAACTGTTTTTT.